Listed here are 29 T cell receptor beta chains from one sample, sequenced in a study of cytomegalovirus exposure and HLA in healthy donors. PCR amplification relied on 60 Vbeta primers (plus 13 Jbeta primers). Only in-frame clones appear in the TCRdb table, and some are missing; sequencing was by immunoSEQ multiplex PCR. Seen here are around 130,000 clones, 82% observed once, and the top ten hold approximately 10%. The sequenced sample was PBMCs. Source of these receptors: a male donor in good health and CMV-seropositive.

V is TRBV9 and J is TRBJ2-7; the match to TRBD2 covers 14 bases. CDR1 and CDR2 (germline): SGDLS, YYNGEE. This CDR3 is 17 amino acids long. V was pared by 4 bases and J by 2 bases, with 8 bases of the junction left unmatched. The CDR3: CASSPGTSGRLTYEQYF. DNA for the CDR3: TGTGCCAGCAGCCCGGGGACTAGCGGGAGATTAACCTACGAGCAGTACTTC.

This clone was counted once. The chain uses TRBV19 and TRBJ1-2; 7 bases are shared with TRBD1. V trimming: 3 bases; J trimming: 3 bases; junction bases outside the gene matches: 4. Germline V gene sequence: CDR1 LNHDA, CDR2 SQIVND (reference sequence). CDR3 length equals 14 residues. The CDR3: CASSIIDRDYGYTF. The DNA of the CDR3 is TGTGCCAGTAGTATTATCGACAGGGACTATGGCTACACCTTC. Based on the CDR3 plus reference TRBV19 and TRBJ1-2, the full variable domain is DGGITQSPKYLFRKEGQNVTLSCEQNLNHDAMYWYRQDPGQGLRLIYYSQIVNDFQKGDIAEGYSVSREKKESFPLTVTSAQKNPTAFYLCASSIIDRDYGYTFGSGTRLTVV.

The rearrangement links TRBV19 to TRBJ2-5, with unresolved D. With the DNA end fitting TRBJ2-7 better, the J assignment may be wrong. The germline CDR1 and CDR2 sequences are LNHDA and SQIVND (reference sequence). The CDR3 extends over 15 amino acids. CDR3: CASSITRRSSYEQYF. CDR3 nucleotide sequence: TGTGCCAGTAGTATAACTCGACGGAGCTCCTACGAGCAGTACTTC.

V is TRBV29-1 and J is TRBJ2-1, with D possibly TRBD2 on 5 matching bases. The germline V gene has CDR1 SQVTM and CDR2 ANQGSEA. The V end lost 5 bases, the J end lost 8 bases, and 13 bases lay between the germline ends. The CDR3 is 12 residues long. CDR3 protein: CSVSPSSHEQFF. The CDR3 DNA reads TGCAGCGTTAGCCCTAGCAGTCATGAGCAGTTCTTC.

The chain employs TRBV28 and TRBJ1-1, with 7 bases fitting TRBD1. Trimming removed 5 bases from V and 6 bases from J; junction bases left unmatched: 12. Per germline, CDR1 MDHEN and CDR2 SYDVKM. The CDR3 length is 15 residues. The CDR3 sequence: CASSTIIGTAAEAFF. CDR3 bases: TGTGCCAGCAGTACAATTATTGGGACAGCCGCTGAAGCTTTCTTT.

With respect to this clone: At one of its ends the junction is not consistent with the germline gene, which may arise from a read error. The chain links TRBV7-9 to TRBJ2-7, with D perhaps matching TRBD2 (5 bases). Germline-derived CDR1 and CDR2 are SEHNR and FQNEAQ (reference sequence). The CDR3 totals 17 residues. CDR3 nucleotide sequence: TGTTCCAGCAGCTCCCTATCTGCGGGCTCTTACTCCTACGAGCAGTACTTC. Protein product: CSSSSLSAGSYSYEQYF.

The CDR3 region is CAWSVLFGGGNEQFF. In DNA, the CDR3 is TGTGCCTGGAGTGTATTGTTTGGGGGGGGCAATGAGCAGTTCTTC. The rearrangement links TRBV30 to TRBJ2-1, with 7 bases fitting TRBD2. V lost 0 bases, J lost 6 bases, and 8 bases stayed unmatched. The CDR3 is 15 residues long. Looked up from germline, CDR1 is GTSNPN and CDR2 is SVGIG (reference sequence).

The chain combines TRBV6-5 with TRBJ2-2; 9 positions agree with TRBD1. V dropped 8 bases and J dropped 4; count of bases not matched to a gene: 5. The CDR3 length is 14 residues. Germline CDR1 and CDR2: MNHEY and SVGAGI. The DNA for the CDR3 is TGTGCCAGCGGAAACAGGGGGCTCACCGGGGAGCTGTTTTTT. Amino acid sequence: CASGNRGLTGELFF.

This rearrangement joins TRBV6-5 to TRBJ1-4; possibly TRBD1 for D (5 bases). V dropped 8 bases and J dropped 8 bases, with 9 bases sitting between them. This CDR3 region has 11 residues. CDR1 MNHEY and CDR2 SVGAGI come from the germline V gene. The CDR3 reads CASGGGEKLFF. The CDR3 coding sequence is TGTGCCAGCGGCGGGGGAGAAAAACTGTTTTTT.

The chain recombines TRBV30 with TRBJ1-2; D remains ambiguous. The CDR3 contains 13 residues. Trimming left V 3 bases short and J 4 bases short, with 12 bases between. Germline values: CDR1 GTSNPN, CDR2 SVGIG (reference sequence). CDR3 coding DNA: TGTGCCTGGAGGTTCGGCGGCTCCTATGGCTACACCTTC. This encodes CAWRFGGSYGYTF.

The chain employs TRBV4-3 and TRBJ2-7; D perhaps matches TRBD2 (6 bases). Germline CDR1 reads LGHNA; CDR2 reads YSLEER. V was cut by 0 bases and J by 0 bases, with 9 bases left in between. The CDR3 contains 15 residues. The CDR3 spells CASSQEERASYEQYF. DNA for the CDR3: TGCGCCAGCAGCCAAGAGGAGCGGGCCTCCTACGAGCAGTACTTC.

The J gene is TRBJ2-2, the V gene TRBV5-4, with 8 bases lining up with TRBD1. CDR3 size: 15 residues. Per the germline V gene, CDR1 is SGHNT and CDR2 is YYREEE (reference sequence). Unmatched junction bases numbered 5, after V lost 2 bases and J lost 5 bases. DNA of the CDR3: TGTGCCAGCAGCTTCTCAGGGGGCTCGACCGGGGAGCTGTTTTTT. Its protein product is CASSFSGGSTGELFF. The variable domain in full, completed from reference TRBV5-4 and TRBJ2-2, reads ETGVTQSPTHLIKTRGQQVTLRCSSQSGHNTVSWYQQALGQGPQFIFQYYREEENGRGNFPPRFSGLQFPNYSSELNVNALELDDSALYLCASSFSGGSTGELFFGEGSRLTVL.

V usage is TRBV9 and J usage is TRBJ1-1; D remains unclear. Germline lookup yields CDR1 SGDLS and CDR2 YYNGEE. Trimming pared 3 bases from V and 3 bases from J, leaving 12 bases between. This CDR3 spans 14 amino acids. In nucleotides, the CDR3 is TGTGCCAGCAGCGGGTTCCAGAAAGACACTGAAGCTTTCTTT. It translates to CASSGFQKDTEAFF.

This chain uses TRBV11-3 with TRBJ2-1; D is perhaps TRBD1 (5 bases). Germline V gene lookup returns CDR1 SGHNT and CDR2 YENEEA. With 5 bases removed from V and 8 bases from J, the gap between germline ends came to 13 bases. The CDR3 totals 13 residues. CDR3 bases: TGTGCCAGCAGCGAATTAAGGGGTTATGAGCAGTTCTTC. Protein product: CASSELRGYEQFF.

This chain uses TRBV7-2 with TRBJ2-1; 9 bases fit TRBD2. This CDR3 has 16 amino acids. The trim removed 1 base at V and 5 bases at J, leaving 6 bases unmatched. The germline V gene encodes CDR1 SGHTA and CDR2 FQGNSA. CDR3 sequence reads: CASSLGTSGWDNEQFF. CDR3 coding DNA: TGTGCCAGCAGCTTAGGTACTAGCGGGTGGGACAATGAGCAGTTCTTC.

This chain joins TRBV28 and TRBJ2-7; weak D call: TRBD2 (6 bases). The CDR3 length is 14 residues. The V gene's germline CDR1 is MDHEN and CDR2 SYDVKM. Deletions cut 8 bases from V and 5 bases from J, with 19 bases between. CDR3 nucleotide sequence: TGTGCCAGCCTTAGGATCGTGGGGGGACACGAGCAGTACTTC. This sequence encodes CASLRIVGGHEQYF. Using reference TRBV28 and TRBJ2-7 for the parts outside the CDR3, the full variable domain is DVKVTQSSRYLVKRTGEKVFLECVQDMDHENMFWYRQDPGLGLRLIYFSYDVKMKEKGDIPEGYSVSREKKERFSLILESASTNQTSMYLCASLRIVGGHEQYFGPGTRLTVT.

The chain combines TRBV9 with TRBJ2-3; 8 bases line up with TRBD1. Unmatched junction bases numbered 7, after V lost 4 bases and J lost 3 bases. Germline assignment: CDR1 SGDLS and CDR2 YYNGEE. This CDR3 is built from 15 residues. CDR3 protein: CASSPLDRETDTQYF. CDR3 DNA sequence: TGTGCCAGCAGCCCTTTGGACAGGGAAACAGATACGCAGTATTTT.

The chain couples TRBV19 to TRBJ2-6, with a tentative D call TRBD1 (6 bases). V was trimmed by 4 bases and J by 2 bases, leaving 9 bases between them. CDR1 LNHDA and CDR2 SQIVND come from the germline V gene (reference sequence). The length of the CDR3 is 15 residues. CDR3: CASSTGQPGANVLTF. CDR3 DNA: TGTGCCAGTAGTACGGGACAACCTGGGGCCAACGTCCTGACTTTC.

The J gene is TRBJ2-7, the V gene TRBV7-9; 7 bases align to TRBD2. CDR1 SEHNR and CDR2 FQNEAQ come from the germline V gene (reference sequence). The CDR3 runs 16 residues. Trimming at V came to 0 bases and at J to 5 bases, leaving 10 bases not matched to a gene. The DNA for the CDR3 is TGTGCCAGCAGCTTAGCGAGGGAGGGGACCGCCCACGAGCAGTACTTC. Its translation: CASSLAREGTAHEQYF.

The CDR3 DNA is TGTGCCAGCGGGACCCGACTAGCGGGAGTTTGGACGCAGTATTTT. Encoded protein: CASGTRLAGVWTQYF. The chain couples TRBV11-2 to TRBJ2-3; 12 bases are shared with TRBD2. Germline loops: CDR1 SGHAT, CDR2 FQNNGV. Trimming at V came to 8 bases and at J to 9 bases, leaving 12 bases not matched to a gene. The CDR3 sequence is 15 residues long.

This chain connects TRBV19 to TRBJ1-4; no reliable D call. Trimming cost V 5 bases and J 5 bases, with 9 bases left between them. CDR1 LNHDA and CDR2 SQIVND come from the germline V gene (reference sequence). The CDR3 has 13 amino acids. The CDR3 is CASSWSRNEKLFF. Here the CDR3 DNA reads TGTGCCAGTAGTTGGTCGCGAAATGAAAAACTGTTTTTT.

V gene TRBV28 combines with J gene TRBJ1-1, with 7 positions matching TRBD1. The germline gives CDR1 MDHEN, CDR2 SYDVKM. The ends lost 3 bases at V and 0 bases at J; junction bases unmatched: 7. CDR3 size: 16 residues. CDR3 coding DNA: TGTGCCAGCAGTTTGGGACTGACAGGGATGAACACTGAAGCTTTCTTT. Protein sequence: CASSLGLTGMNTEAFF.

The DNA of the CDR3 is TGTGCCAGCAGTTCTAGACTAGTGGGTAAGGAGACCCAGTACTTC. This gives the protein CASSSRLVGKETQYF. The V and J genes are TRBV27 and TRBJ2-5; perhaps TRBD2 as D (6 bases). The length of the CDR3 is 15 residues. Germline CDR1 is MNHEY and CDR2 is SMNVEV (reference sequence). Trimming shortened V by 4 bases and J by 5 bases, and 17 bases separated the two germline ends.

CDR3 DNA sequence: TGTGCCAGCTCACCAGGGTCGGGTGGCGAGCAGTACTTC. As protein: CASSPGSGGEQYF. V usage is TRBV18 and J usage is TRBJ2-7, with D hard to call. Germline-derived CDR1 and CDR2 are KGHSH and LQKENI. The CDR3 sequence is 13 residues long. Trimming took off 2 bases at V and 6 bases at J, with 11 bases between the two ends. Based on the CDR3 plus reference TRBV18 and TRBJ2-7, the full variable domain is NAGVMQNPRHLVRRRGQEARLRCSPMKGHSHVYWYRQLPEEGLKFMVYLQKENIIDESGMPKERFSAEFPKEGPSILRIQQVVRGDSAAYFCASSPGSGGEQYFGPGTRLTVT.

The chain uses TRBV28 and TRBJ2-7; TRBD1 might be the D (6 bases). Germline V gene lookup returns CDR1 MDHEN and CDR2 SYDVKM. V was shortened by 3 bases and J by 2 bases, with 11 bases between the two germline ends. There are 14 residues in the CDR3. The CDR3 bases are TGTGCCAGCAGTTTCTGGGACACCGCCTACGAGCAGTACTTC. It codes for CASSFWDTAYEQYF.

The table lists this clone with a count of one. The chain links TRBV9 to TRBJ2-2; 8 bases agree with TRBD2. Germline V lookup: CDR1 SGDLS, CDR2 YYNGEE. Unmatched junction bases numbered 9, after V lost 4 bases and J lost 7 bases. The CDR3 runs 15 residues. The CDR3 region has the DNA TGTGCCAGCAGCTCGAAAGCGGGAGCTGTCGGGGAGCTGTTTTTT. Translating gives CASSSKAGAVGELFF.

The chain employs TRBV2 and TRBJ2-7; possibly TRBD1 for D (6 bases). This CDR3 region has 13 residues. CDR1 SNHLY and CDR2 FYNNEI come from the germline V gene. V was trimmed by 4 bases and J by 4 bases, leaving 11 bases between them. The DNA for the CDR3 is TGTGCCAGCAGTGGCGGACAGAATTACGAGCAGTACTTC. This sequence encodes CASSGGQNYEQYF.

CDR3 nucleotide sequence: TGCGCCAGCAGCGCCGAGACTAGCGCTGTAGACGAGCAGTACTTC. It is translated as CASSAETSAVDEQYF. The chain has TRBV5-1 and TRBJ2-7; the match to TRBD2 covers 8 bases. Germline V CDR1 and CDR2: SGHRS, YFSETQ. The J segment lost 5 bases and the V segment lost 4 bases, leaving 11 bases of the junction unmatched. The CDR3 is 15 residues long.

V and J are TRBV19 and TRBJ2-3; 9 bases agree with TRBD1. This CDR3 comprises 14 residues. CDR1 is LNHDA, CDR2 SQIVND, per germline (reference sequence). The junction had 4 bases not matched to a gene; V was cut back by 5 bases and J by 4 bases. The CDR3 region is CASSSRQGADTQYF. CDR3 coding DNA: TGTGCCAGTAGTTCACGACAGGGGGCAGATACGCAGTATTTT.